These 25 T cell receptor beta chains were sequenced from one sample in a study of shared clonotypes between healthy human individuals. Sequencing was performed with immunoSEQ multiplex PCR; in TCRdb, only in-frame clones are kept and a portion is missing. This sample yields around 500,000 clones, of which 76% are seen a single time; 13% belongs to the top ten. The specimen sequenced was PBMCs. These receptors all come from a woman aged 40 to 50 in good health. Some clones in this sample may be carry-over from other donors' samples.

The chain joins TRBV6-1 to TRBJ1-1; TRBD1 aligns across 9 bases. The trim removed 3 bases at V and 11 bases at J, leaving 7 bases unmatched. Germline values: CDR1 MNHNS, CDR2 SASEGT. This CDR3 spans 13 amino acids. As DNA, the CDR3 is TGTGCCAGCAGTGAGGGTAGGGGGACAGGGGCTTTCTTT. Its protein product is CASSEGRGTGAFF.

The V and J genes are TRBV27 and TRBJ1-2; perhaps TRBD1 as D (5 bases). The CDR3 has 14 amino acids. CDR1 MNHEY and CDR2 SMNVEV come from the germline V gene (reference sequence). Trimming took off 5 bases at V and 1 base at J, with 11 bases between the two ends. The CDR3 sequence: CASSPTTDNYGYTF. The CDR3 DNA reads TGTGCCAGCAGTCCCACGACAGATAACTATGGCTACACCTTC.

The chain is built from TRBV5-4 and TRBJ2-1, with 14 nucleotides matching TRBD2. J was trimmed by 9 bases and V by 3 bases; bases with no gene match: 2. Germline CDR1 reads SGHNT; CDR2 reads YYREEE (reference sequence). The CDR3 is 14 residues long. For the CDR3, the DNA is TGTGCCAGCAGCTACGGACTAGCGGGAGGTGAGCAGTTCTTC. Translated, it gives CASSYGLAGGEQFF.

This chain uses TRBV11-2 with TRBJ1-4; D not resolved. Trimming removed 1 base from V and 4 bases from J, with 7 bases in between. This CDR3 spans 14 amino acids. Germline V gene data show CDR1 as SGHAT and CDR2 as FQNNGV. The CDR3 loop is CASSLGQNNEKLFF. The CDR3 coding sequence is TGTGCCAGCAGCTTAGGTCAGAATAATGAAAAACTGTTTTTT.

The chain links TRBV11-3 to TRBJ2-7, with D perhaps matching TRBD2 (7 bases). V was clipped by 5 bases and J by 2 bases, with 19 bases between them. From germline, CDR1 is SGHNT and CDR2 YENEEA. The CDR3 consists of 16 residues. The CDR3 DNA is TGTGCCAGCAGCCCTGGGGGGGCTAGCCGTACCTACGAGCAGTACTTC. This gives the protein CASSPGGASRTYEQYF. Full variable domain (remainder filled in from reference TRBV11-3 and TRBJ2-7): EAGVVQSPRYKIIEKKQPVAFWCNPISGHNTLYWYLQNLGQGPELLIRYENEEAVDDSQLPKDRFSAERLKGVDSTLKIQPAELGDSAVYLCASSPGGASRTYEQYFGPGTRLTVT.

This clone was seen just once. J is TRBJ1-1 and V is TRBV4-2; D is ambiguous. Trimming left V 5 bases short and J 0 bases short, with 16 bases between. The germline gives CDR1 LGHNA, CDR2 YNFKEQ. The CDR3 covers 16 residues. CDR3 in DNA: TGTGCCAGCAGCAGCCAAATGGGCGTCATGAACACTGAAGCTTTCTTT. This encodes CASSSQMGVMNTEAFF.

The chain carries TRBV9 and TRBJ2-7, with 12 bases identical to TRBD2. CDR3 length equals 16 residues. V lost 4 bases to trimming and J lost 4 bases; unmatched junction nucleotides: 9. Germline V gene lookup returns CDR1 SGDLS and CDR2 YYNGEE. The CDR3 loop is CASSPQLAGGPYEQYF. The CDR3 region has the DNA TGTGCCAGCAGCCCCCAGCTAGCGGGAGGGCCGTACGAGCAGTACTTC.

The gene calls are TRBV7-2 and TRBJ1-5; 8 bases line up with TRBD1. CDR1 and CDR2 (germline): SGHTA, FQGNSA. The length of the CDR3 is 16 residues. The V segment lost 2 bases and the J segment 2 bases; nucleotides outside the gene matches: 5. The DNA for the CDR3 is TGTGCCAGCAGCTTAAATTGGGACAGGCGCAATCAGCCCCAGCATTTT. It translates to CASSLNWDRRNQPQHF. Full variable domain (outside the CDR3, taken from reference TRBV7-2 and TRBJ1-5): GAGVSQSPSNKVTEKGKDVELRCDPISGHTALYWYRQSLGQGLEFLIYFQGNSAPDKSGLPSDRFSAERTGGSVSTLTIQRTQQEDSAVYLCASSLNWDRRNQPQHFGDGTRLSIL.

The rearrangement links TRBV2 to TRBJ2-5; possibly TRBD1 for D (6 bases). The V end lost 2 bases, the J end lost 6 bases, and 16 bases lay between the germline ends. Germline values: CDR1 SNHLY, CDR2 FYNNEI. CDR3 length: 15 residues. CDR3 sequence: CASSERTASFQTQYF. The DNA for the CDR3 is TGTGCCAGCAGTGAACGGACAGCCAGTTTTCAGACCCAGTACTTC.

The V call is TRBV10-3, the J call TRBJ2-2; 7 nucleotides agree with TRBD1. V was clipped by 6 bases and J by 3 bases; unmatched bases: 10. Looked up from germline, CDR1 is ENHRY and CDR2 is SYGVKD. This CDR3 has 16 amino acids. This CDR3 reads CAIRDGQVPYTGELFF. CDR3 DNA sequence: TGTGCCATCAGGGACGGACAGGTCCCATACACCGGGGAGCTGTTTTTT.

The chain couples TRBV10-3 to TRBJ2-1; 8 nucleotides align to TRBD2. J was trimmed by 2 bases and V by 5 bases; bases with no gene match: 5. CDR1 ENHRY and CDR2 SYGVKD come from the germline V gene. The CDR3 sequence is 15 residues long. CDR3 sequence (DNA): TGTGCCATCAGTCAAGTAGCGGGAACCTACAATGAGCAGTTCTTC. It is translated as CAISQVAGTYNEQFF.

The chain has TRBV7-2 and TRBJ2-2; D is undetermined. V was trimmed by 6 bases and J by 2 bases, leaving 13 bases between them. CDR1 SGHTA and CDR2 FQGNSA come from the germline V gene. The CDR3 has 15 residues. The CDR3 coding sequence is TGTGCCAGCAGTCTTTACCGGGCCAACACCGGGGAGCTGTTTTTT. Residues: CASSLYRANTGELFF.

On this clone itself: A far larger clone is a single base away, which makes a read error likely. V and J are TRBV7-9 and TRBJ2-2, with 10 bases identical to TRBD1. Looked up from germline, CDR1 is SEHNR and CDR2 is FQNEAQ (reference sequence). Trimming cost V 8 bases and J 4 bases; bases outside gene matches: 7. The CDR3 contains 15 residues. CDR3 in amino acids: CASGLGTGATGELFF. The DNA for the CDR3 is TGTGCCAGCGGGTTGGGGACAGGGGCCACCGGGGAGCTGTTTTTT.

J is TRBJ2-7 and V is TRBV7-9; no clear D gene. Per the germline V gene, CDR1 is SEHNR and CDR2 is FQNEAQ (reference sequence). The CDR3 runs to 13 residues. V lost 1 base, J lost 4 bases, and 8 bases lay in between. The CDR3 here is CASSLDSSYEQYF. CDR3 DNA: TGTGCCAGCAGCTTAGACAGTTCGTACGAGCAGTACTTC.

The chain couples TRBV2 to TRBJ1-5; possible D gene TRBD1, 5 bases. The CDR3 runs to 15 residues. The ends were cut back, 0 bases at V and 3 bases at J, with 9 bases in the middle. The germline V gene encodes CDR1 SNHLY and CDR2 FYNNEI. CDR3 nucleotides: TGTGCCAGCAGTGAAGCGGGACCTTTCAATCAGCCCCAGCATTTT. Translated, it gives CASSEAGPFNQPQHF.

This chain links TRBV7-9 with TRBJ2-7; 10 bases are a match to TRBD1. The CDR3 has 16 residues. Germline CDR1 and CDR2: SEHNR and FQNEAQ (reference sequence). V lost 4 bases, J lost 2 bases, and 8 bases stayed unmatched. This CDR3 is CASSSPPGQGTYEQYF. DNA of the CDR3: TGTGCCAGCAGCTCACCGCCGGGACAGGGGACCTACGAGCAGTACTTC.

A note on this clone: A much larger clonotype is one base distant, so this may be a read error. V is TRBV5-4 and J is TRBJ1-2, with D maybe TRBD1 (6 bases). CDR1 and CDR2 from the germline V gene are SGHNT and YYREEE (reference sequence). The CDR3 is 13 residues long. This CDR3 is CASSPDSLYGHTF. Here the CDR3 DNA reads TGTGCCAGCAGCCCGGACAGCCTCTATGGCCACACCTTC.

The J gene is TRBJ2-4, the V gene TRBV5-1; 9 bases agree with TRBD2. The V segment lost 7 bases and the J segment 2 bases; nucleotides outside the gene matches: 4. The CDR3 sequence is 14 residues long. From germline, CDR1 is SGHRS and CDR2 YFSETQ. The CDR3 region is CASAAGGSKNIQYF. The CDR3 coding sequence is TGCGCCAGCGCTGCGGGAGGGTCCAAAAACATTCAGTACTTC.

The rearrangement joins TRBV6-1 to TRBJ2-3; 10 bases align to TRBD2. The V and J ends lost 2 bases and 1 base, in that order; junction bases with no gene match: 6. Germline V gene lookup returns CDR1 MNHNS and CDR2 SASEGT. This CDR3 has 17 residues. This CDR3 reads CASSEQVAGGGTDTQYF. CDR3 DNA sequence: TGTGCCAGCAGTGAACAAGTAGCGGGAGGCGGCACAGATACGCAGTATTTT.

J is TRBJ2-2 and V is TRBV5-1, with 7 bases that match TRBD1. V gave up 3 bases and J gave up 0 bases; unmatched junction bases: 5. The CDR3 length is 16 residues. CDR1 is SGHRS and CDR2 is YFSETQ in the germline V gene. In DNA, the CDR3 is TGCGCCAGCAGCTCGGGGACAGTAACGAACACCGGGGAGCTGTTTTTT. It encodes CASSSGTVTNTGELFF.

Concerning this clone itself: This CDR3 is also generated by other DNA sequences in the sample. The chain's CDR3 is CASSLVGGRETQYF. In DNA, the CDR3 is TGCGCCAGCAGCTTGGTCGGGGGCCGGGAGACCCAGTACTTC. The chain recombines TRBV5-1 with TRBJ2-5, with D perhaps TRBD1 or TRBD2 (6 bases each). Germline loops: CDR1 SGHRS, CDR2 YFSETQ. The V and J ends lost 0 bases and 5 bases respectively, with 11 bases between them. This CDR3 is built from 14 residues.

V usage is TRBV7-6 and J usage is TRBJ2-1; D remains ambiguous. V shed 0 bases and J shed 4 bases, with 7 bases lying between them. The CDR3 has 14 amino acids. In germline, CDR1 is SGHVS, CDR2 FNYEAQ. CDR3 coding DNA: TGTGCCAGCAGCTTAGCGGGCAGATACAATGAGCAGTTCTTC. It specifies CASSLAGRYNEQFF.

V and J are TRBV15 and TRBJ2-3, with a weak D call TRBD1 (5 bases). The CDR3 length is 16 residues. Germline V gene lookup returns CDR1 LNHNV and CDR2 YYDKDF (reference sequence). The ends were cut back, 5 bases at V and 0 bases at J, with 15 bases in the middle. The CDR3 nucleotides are TGTGCCACCAGCGGCAGGGCGGCCAAAAGCACAGATACGCAGTATTTT. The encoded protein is CATSGRAAKSTDTQYF.

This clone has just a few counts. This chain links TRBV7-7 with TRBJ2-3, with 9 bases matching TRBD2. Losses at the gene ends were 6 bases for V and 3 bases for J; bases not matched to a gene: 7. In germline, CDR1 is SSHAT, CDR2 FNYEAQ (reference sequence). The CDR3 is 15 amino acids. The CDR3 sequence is CASSPAGGPTDTQYF. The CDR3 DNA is TGTGCCAGCAGTCCGGCGGGAGGGCCGACAGATACGCAGTATTTT.

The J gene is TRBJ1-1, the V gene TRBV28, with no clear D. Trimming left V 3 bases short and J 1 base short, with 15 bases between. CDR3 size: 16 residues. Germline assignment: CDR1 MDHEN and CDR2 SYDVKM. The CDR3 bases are TGTGCCAGCAGTTTCATAGGCAGGAGTTCGAACACTGAAGCTTTCTTT. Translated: CASSFIGRSSNTEAFF. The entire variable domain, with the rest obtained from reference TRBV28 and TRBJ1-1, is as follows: DVKVTQSSRYLVKRTGEKVFLECVQDMDHENMFWYRQDPGLGLRLIYFSYDVKMKEKGDIPEGYSVSREKKERFSLILESASTNQTSMYLCASSFIGRSSNTEAFFGQGTRLTVV.